The 16 T cell receptor beta chains below all came from one sample that was sequenced in a study of cytomegalovirus exposure and HLA in healthy donors (dated by TCRdb to 2015 to 2018). To prepare the library, the immunoSEQ multiplex PCR assay was applied. Here the immuneACCESS table is served through TCRdb, limited to in-frame sequences with V and J called. Missing clones are a known gap in these copies; in checked studies unresolved V genes cover under half, and the rest lacks a known reason. This sample holds just under 65,000 clones; over 90% were observed only once. Clones ranked in the top ten supply roughly 7.3% of the sample. Input material: PBMCs. The origin of the receptors is a woman aged 18-35 years in good health and CMV-seropositive.

This chain uses TRBV30 with TRBJ1-1; weak D call: TRBD1 (6 bases). This CDR3 region has 16 residues. Germline V CDR1 and CDR2: GTSNPN, SVGIG (reference sequence). Trimming pared 2 bases from V and 5 bases from J, leaving 21 bases between. The CDR3, as DNA: TGTGCCTGGAGTTCTCAGGGGTTTGGGTTCGCGACTGAAGCTTTCTTT. Translated, it gives CAWSSQGFGFATEAFF.

The chain links TRBV5-1 to TRBJ1-2; perhaps TRBD1 as D (5 bases). Germline V gene lookup returns CDR1 SGHRS and CDR2 YFSETQ. V lost 1 base, J lost 5 bases, and 9 bases lay in between. CDR3 length: 13 residues. The CDR3 here is CASSLWQGYGYTF. DNA of the CDR3: TGCGCCAGCAGCTTGTGGCAGGGATATGGCTACACCTTC.

The chain joins TRBV28 to TRBJ1-2, with D perhaps TRBD1 (5 bases). V gave up 4 bases and J gave up 7 bases, with 16 bases separating them. The germline V gene has CDR1 MDHEN and CDR2 SYDVKM. The CDR3 loop spans 14 amino acids. The DNA of the CDR3 is TGTGCCAGCAGTTCTAATTCGGGACTCTCTGGCTACACCTTC. It is translated as CASSSNSGLSGYTF.

The chain recombines TRBV27 with TRBJ2-4, with D perhaps TRBD2 (5 bases). Germline loops: CDR1 MNHEY, CDR2 SMNVEV (reference sequence). This CDR3 region has 14 residues. With 4 bases removed from V and 6 bases from J, the gap between germline ends came to 13 bases. CDR3 in DNA: TGTGCCAGCAGTTATAGGGTTGGAGGAAACATTCAGTACTTC. It encodes CASSYRVGGNIQYF.

The chain links TRBV5-6 to TRBJ2-1, with 9 bases matching TRBD1. Looked up from germline, CDR1 is SGHDT and CDR2 is YYEEEE. The V gene end was trimmed by 3 bases and the J gene end by 7 bases; junction bases not matched to a gene: 2. This CDR3 contains 13 residues. The CDR3 protein is CASSWTGENEQFF. CDR3 DNA sequence: TGTGCCAGCAGCTGGACAGGGGAGAATGAGCAGTTCTTC.

There are a few counts of this clone. This chain uses TRBV10-3 with TRBJ1-2, with 7 bases lining up with TRBD1. This CDR3 has 13 amino acids. CDR1 is ENHRY, CDR2 SYGVKD, per germline. Germline trimming cut 6 bases from V and 9 bases from J; bases unmatched to any gene: 10. CDR3 amino acids: CAIRGATGNSYTF. The CDR3 DNA follows: TGTGCCATCAGGGGTGCGACAGGGAATAGCTACACCTTC.

This clone was seen just once. V gene TRBV2 combines with J gene TRBJ2-1, with TRBD1 matching over 8 bases. Per the germline V gene, CDR1 is SNHLY and CDR2 is FYNNEI. The CDR3 length is 14 residues. J gave up 7 bases and V 4 bases, and 6 bases lay outside the gene matches. The CDR3 nucleotides are TGTGCCAGCAGTGGAGACAGGGGATCAAATGAGCAGTTCTTC. Its translation is CASSGDRGSNEQFF.

This sequence joins TRBV7-2 and TRBJ2-1, with D possibly TRBD2 on 7 matching bases. The CDR3 is made up of 14 amino acids. In germline, CDR1 is SGHTA, CDR2 FQGNSA. Between the trimmed V and J ends, which lost 3 bases and 9 bases, there was a span of 15 bases. The CDR3 reads CASSLMGGPAEQFF. CDR3 in DNA: TGTGCCAGCAGCTTGATGGGGGGGCCTGCTGAGCAGTTCTTC.

On this clone: The sample holds other DNA sequences that translate to the same CDR3. The chain employs TRBV27 and TRBJ2-1; 13 bases align to TRBD2. This CDR3 spans 15 amino acids. V was clipped by 4 bases and J by 9 bases; unmatched bases: 6. Germline CDR1 reads MNHEY; CDR2 reads SMNVEV (reference sequence). CDR3 sequence (DNA): TGTGCCAGCAGTTCCGGACTAGCGGGAGTTCGTGAGCAGTTCTTC. Its translation: CASSSGLAGVREQFF.

The chain couples TRBV18 to TRBJ2-3; 9 positions agree with TRBD2. V lost 0 bases, J lost 8 bases, and 6 bases stayed unmatched. From germline, CDR1 is KGHSH and CDR2 LQKENI. CDR3 length: 15 residues. CDR3 residues: CASSPPGVAGVTQYF. CDR3 sequence (DNA): TGTGCCAGCTCACCACCTGGGGTAGCGGGGGTTACGCAGTATTTT.

The chain employs TRBV29-1 and TRBJ1-5; 9 bases fit TRBD1. J was trimmed by 4 bases and V by 6 bases; bases with no gene match: 10. The CDR3 length is 15 residues. The germline CDR1 and CDR2 sequences are SQVTM and ANQGSEA. CDR3 region: CSVGSGGQGNQPQHF. The CDR3 nucleotides read TGCAGCGTGGGGTCCGGGGGACAGGGTAATCAGCCCCAGCATTTT.

The chain links TRBV25-1 to TRBJ2-4, with a possible D match to TRBD1 (5 bases). The V and J ends lost 3 bases and 9 bases respectively, with 12 bases between them. Germline V gives CDR1 MGHDK, CDR2 SYGVNS. CDR3 length: 13 amino acids. The CDR3 bases are TGTGCCAGCAGTGATTCAGGGATTGGCATTCAGTACTTC. As protein: CASSDSGIGIQYF.

The chain combines TRBV27 with TRBJ2-2; D may be TRBD2 (6 bases). CDR3 length: 15 amino acids. Looked up from germline, CDR1 is MNHEY and CDR2 is SMNVEV (reference sequence). Trimming took off 3 bases at V and 6 bases at J, with 14 bases between the two ends. The CDR3 sequence: CASSFIFGGSGELFF. The CDR3 coding sequence is TGTGCCAGCAGTTTCATCTTCGGGGGATCCGGGGAGCTGTTTTTT.

The J gene is TRBJ2-3, the V gene TRBV27; TRBD1 is a possible D gene (6 bases). CDR1 is MNHEY and CDR2 is SMNVEV in the germline V gene (reference sequence). The V gene lost 5 bases and the J gene lost 0 bases, with 12 bases spanning the gap. The CDR3 runs to 15 residues. In DNA, the CDR3 is TGTGCCAGCAGTCCACAGGGCCTTAGCACAGATACGCAGTATTTT. Protein sequence: CASSPQGLSTDTQYF.

This chain connects TRBV19 to TRBJ1-1; 8 positions agree with TRBD1. V shed 5 bases, J shed 6 bases, and the junction held 5 bases outside the gene matches. In germline, CDR1 is LNHDA, CDR2 SQIVND (reference sequence). There are 13 residues in the CDR3. CDR3 nucleotide sequence: TGTGCCAGTAGTGGTACAGGGGGGGCTGAAGCTTTCTTT. It specifies CASSGTGGAEAFF.

The CDR3 loop reads CASSPVLQNTGELFF. CDR3 in DNA: TGTGCCAGCAGCCCAGTTCTTCAGAACACCGGGGAGCTGTTTTTT. The chain is built from TRBV7-9 and TRBJ2-2; D gene unclear. From germline, CDR1 is SEHNR and CDR2 FQNEAQ (reference sequence). The CDR3 length is 15 residues. Trimming removed 5 bases from V and 1 base from J, with 11 bases in between.